This record looks at one TCR beta chain sequence and its context. Antigen: not known. This record comes from a study of T cell responses to AZD1222 COVID-19 vaccine. Assay used: immunoSEQ multiplex PCR; TCRdb lists only in-frame clones, some missing. The sample lists some 150,000 clones, 85% to 95% occurring once. V trimming: 0 bases; J trimming: 3 bases; junction bases outside the gene matches: 5. This CDR3 spans 17 amino acids. Per germline, CDR1 KGHSH and CDR2 LQKENI. Study-level points and caveats: White British people made up most donors, females outnumbered males, and clonal diversity was possibly underestimated.

Sequencing was performed on peripheral blood, taken on day 0 of AZD1222 vaccination. This clonotype originated in an adult in good health. This chain connects TRBV18 to TRBJ2-3; 11 positions agree with TRBD1. For the CDR3, the DNA is TGTGCCAGCTCACCACCAACCGGACAGGGGGCTACAGATACGCAGTATTTT. As protein: CASSPPTGQGATDTQYF. The full variable domain, in which reference TRBV18 and TRBJ2-3 provide the parts outside the CDR3, is NAGVMQNPRHLVRRRGQEARLRCSPMKGHSHVYWYRQLPEEGLKFMVYLQKENIIDESGMPKERFSAEFPKEGPSILRIQQVVRGDSAAYFCASSPPTGQGATDTQYFGPGTRLTVL.